These 4 T cell receptor beta chains were sequenced from one sample in a study of blood T cell repertoires in COVID-19. The method was immunoSEQ multiplex PCR; TCRdb's version includes in-frame clones alone and lacks a portion of them. The sample lists 320,000 or so clones, over 75% occurring once. Sequenced: PBMCs or T cells enriched from blood (not recorded which). All receptors come from a man between 25 and 39 years old who had recovered from COVID-19.

The rearrangement links TRBV10-3 to TRBJ1-5; D is ambiguous. Trimming stripped 0 bases from V and 2 bases from J, with 8 bases between. Germline V gene lookup returns CDR1 ENHRY and CDR2 SYGVKD. The CDR3 has 15 residues. The CDR3 here is CAISESRAGNQPQHF. The DNA of the CDR3 is TGTGCCATCAGTGAGTCGCGGGCAGGCAATCAGCCCCAGCATTTT.

This clone was found once. This chain uses TRBV9 with TRBJ1-6; no clear D gene. Between the trimmed V and J ends, which lost 4 bases and 9 bases, there was a span of 11 bases. Per the germline V gene, CDR1 is SGDLS and CDR2 is YYNGEE. The CDR3 covers 13 residues. This CDR3 is CASSPRSGSPLHF. For the CDR3, the DNA is TGTGCCAGCAGCCCTCGTTCGGGTTCACCCCTCCACTTT.

The rearrangement links TRBV3-1 (or the pseudogene TRBV3-2) to TRBJ1-1; D is undetermined. Germline CDR1 and CDR2: LGHDT and YNNKEL (reference sequence). Trimming removed 1 base at V and 1 base at J, with 7 bases between. The CDR3 has 14 amino acids. Here the CDR3 reads CASSQGYGNTEAFF. The CDR3 DNA follows: TGTGCCAGCAGCCAAGGGTACGGGAACACTGAAGCTTTCTTT.

The V and J genes are TRBV28 and TRBJ1-1; D is uncertain. Trimming stripped 3 bases from V and 1 base from J, with 15 bases between. The CDR3 extends over 16 amino acids. The germline V gene has CDR1 MDHEN and CDR2 SYDVKM. CDR3 sequence reads: CASSFALQASNTEAFF. The CDR3 DNA is TGTGCCAGCAGTTTTGCCCTCCAGGCGTCGAACACTGAAGCTTTCTTT. The variable domain in full, with the rest retrieved from reference TRBV28 and TRBJ1-1, is DVKVTQSSRYLVKRTGEKVFLECVQDMDHENMFWYRQDPGLGLRLIYFSYDVKMKEKGDIPEGYSVSREKKERFSLILESASTNQTSMYLCASSFALQASNTEAFFGQGTRLTVV.